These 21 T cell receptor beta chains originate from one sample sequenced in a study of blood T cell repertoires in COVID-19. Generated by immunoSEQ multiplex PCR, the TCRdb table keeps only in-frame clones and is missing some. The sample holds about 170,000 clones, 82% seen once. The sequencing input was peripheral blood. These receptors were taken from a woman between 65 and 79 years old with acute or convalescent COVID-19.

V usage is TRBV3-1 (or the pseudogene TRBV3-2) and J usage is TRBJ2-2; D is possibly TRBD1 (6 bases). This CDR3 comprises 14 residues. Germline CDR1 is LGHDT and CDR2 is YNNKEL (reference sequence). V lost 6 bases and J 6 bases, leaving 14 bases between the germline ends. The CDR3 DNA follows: TGTGCCAGCAGTCGGACAGTACAGGCCGGGGAGCTGTTTTTT. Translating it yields CASSRTVQAGELFF.

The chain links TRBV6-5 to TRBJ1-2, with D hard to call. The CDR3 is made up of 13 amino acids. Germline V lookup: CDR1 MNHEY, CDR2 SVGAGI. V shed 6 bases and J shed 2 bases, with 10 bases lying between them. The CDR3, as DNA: TGTGCCAGCAGCCGCGTCCCAAACTATGGCTACACCTTC. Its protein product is CASSRVPNYGYTF.

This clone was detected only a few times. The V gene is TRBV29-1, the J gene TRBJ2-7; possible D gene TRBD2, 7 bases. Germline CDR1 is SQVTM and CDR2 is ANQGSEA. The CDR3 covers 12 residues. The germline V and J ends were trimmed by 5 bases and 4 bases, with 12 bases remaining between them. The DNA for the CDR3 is TGCAGCGTTTTAGGGGGAGGGTACGAGCAGTACTTC. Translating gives CSVLGGGYEQYF.

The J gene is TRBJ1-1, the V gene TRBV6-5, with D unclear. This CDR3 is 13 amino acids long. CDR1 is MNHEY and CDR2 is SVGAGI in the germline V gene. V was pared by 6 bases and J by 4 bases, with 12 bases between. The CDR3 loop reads CASRSPGGTEAFF. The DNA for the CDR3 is TGTGCCAGCAGGTCCCCCGGTGGCACTGAAGCTTTCTTT.

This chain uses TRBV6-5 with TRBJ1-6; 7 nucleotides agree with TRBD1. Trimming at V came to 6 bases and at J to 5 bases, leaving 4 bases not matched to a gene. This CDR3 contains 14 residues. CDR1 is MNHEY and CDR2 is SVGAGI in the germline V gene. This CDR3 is CASSDRVNNSPLHF. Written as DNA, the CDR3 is TGTGCCAGCAGCGACAGGGTTAATAATTCACCCCTCCACTTT.

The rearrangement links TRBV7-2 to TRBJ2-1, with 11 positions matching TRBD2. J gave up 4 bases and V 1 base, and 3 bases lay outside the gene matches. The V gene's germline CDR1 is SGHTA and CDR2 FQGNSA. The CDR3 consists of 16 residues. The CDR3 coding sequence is TGTGCCAGCAGCTTAGATATAGCGGGAGGGTACAATGAGCAGTTCTTC. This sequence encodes CASSLDIAGGYNEQFF.

The CDR3 loop is CASSHTQGQGVPITEQFF. The CDR3 nucleotides read TGTGCCAGCAGCCATACCCAGGGACAGGGGGTCCCCATCACTGAGCAGTTCTTC. The chain recombines TRBV6-2 or TRBV6-3 with TRBJ2-1; 11 nucleotides agree with TRBD1. The V segment lost 6 bases and the J segment 9 bases; nucleotides outside the gene matches: 19. Germline CDR1 MNHEY, CDR2 SVGEGT. The CDR3 runs 18 residues.

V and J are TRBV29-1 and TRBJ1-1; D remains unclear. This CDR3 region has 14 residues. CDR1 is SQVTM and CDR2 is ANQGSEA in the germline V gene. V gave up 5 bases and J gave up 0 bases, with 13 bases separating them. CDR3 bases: TGCAGCGTTAGGAGCTGGGAGTTGAACACTGAAGCTTTCTTT. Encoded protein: CSVRSWELNTEAFF.

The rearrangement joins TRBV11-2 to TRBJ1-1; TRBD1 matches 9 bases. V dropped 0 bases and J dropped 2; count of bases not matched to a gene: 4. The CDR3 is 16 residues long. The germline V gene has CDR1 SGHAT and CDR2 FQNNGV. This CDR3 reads CASSLDLGQGNTEAFF. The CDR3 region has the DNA TGTGCCAGCAGCTTAGATCTGGGACAGGGTAACACTGAAGCTTTCTTT.

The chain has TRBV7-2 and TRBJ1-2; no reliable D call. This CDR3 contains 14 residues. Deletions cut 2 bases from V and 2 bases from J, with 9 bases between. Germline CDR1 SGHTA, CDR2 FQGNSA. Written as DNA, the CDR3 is TGTGCCAGCAGCTTAATTGGCACAAACTATGGCTACACCTTC. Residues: CASSLIGTNYGYTF.

The chain's CDR3 is CASSLVASNEKLFF. The CDR3, as DNA: TGTGCCAGCAGCTTAGTGGCCTCTAATGAAAAACTGTTTTTT. V is TRBV7-6 and J is TRBJ1-4; unclear D gene. The V gene's germline CDR1 is SGHVS and CDR2 FNYEAQ. Trimming stripped 1 base from V and 3 bases from J, with 6 bases between. CDR3 length equals 14 residues.

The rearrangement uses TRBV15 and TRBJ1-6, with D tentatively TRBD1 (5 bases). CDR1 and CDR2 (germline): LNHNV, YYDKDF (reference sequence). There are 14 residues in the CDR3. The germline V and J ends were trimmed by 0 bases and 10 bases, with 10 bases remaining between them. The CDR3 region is CATSRDRRVSPLHF. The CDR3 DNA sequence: TGTGCCACCAGCAGAGATCGCAGGGTGTCACCCCTCCACTTT.

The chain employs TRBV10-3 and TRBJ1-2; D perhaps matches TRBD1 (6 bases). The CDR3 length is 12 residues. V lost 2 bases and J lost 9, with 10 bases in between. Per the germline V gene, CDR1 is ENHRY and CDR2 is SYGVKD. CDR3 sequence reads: CAISETGSRYTF. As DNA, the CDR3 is TGTGCCATCAGTGAGACAGGGTCACGCTACACCTTC.

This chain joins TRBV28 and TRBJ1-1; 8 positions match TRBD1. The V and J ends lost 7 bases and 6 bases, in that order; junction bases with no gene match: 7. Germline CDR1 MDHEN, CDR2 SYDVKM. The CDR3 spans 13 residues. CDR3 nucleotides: TGTGCCAGCACCACCAGGGGGCCTTCTGAAGCTTTCTTT. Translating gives CASTTRGPSEAFF.

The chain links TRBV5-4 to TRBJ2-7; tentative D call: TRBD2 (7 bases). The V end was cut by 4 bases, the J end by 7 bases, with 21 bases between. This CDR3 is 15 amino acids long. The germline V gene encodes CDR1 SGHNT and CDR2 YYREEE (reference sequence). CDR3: CASSRGGGGASEQYF. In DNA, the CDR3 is TGTGCCAGCAGCAGGGGGGGAGGCGGTGCTAGTGAGCAGTACTTC.

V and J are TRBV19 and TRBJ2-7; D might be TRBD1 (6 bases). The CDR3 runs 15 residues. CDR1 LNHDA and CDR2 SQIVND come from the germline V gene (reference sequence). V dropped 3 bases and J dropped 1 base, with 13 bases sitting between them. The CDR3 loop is CASSIGAGVSYEQYF. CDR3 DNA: TGTGCCAGTAGTATCGGCGCAGGGGTTTCCTACGAGCAGTACTTC.

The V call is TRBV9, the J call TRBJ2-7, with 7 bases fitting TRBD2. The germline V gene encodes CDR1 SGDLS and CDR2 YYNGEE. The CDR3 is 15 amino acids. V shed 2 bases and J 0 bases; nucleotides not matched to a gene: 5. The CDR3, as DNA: TGTGCCAGCAGCGTCGGGGGGTGGGACTCCTACGAGCAGTACTTC. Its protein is CASSVGGWDSYEQYF.

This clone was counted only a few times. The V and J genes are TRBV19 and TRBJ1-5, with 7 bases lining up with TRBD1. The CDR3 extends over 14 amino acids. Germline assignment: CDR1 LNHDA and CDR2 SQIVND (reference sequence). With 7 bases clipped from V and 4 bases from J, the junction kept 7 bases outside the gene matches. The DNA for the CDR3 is TGTGCCAGTACCTCCCAGACAGGGAATCAGCCCCAGCATTTT. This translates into CASTSQTGNQPQHF.

The CDR3 DNA is TGTGCCAGCAGTCCACATAGCGGGAACCCCAGGAATGAGCAGTTCTTC. It codes for CASSPHSGNPRNEQFF. V gene TRBV28 combines with J gene TRBJ2-1, with 8 bases identical to TRBD2. This CDR3 is 16 amino acids long. Germline CDR1 and CDR2: MDHEN and SYDVKM. V lost 5 bases, J lost 7 bases, and 13 bases stayed unmatched. Based on the CDR3 plus reference TRBV28 and TRBJ2-1, the full variable domain is DVKVTQSSRYLVKRTGEKVFLECVQDMDHENMFWYRQDPGLGLRLIYFSYDVKMKEKGDIPEGYSVSREKKERFSLILESASTNQTSMYLCASSPHSGNPRNEQFFGPGTRLTVL.

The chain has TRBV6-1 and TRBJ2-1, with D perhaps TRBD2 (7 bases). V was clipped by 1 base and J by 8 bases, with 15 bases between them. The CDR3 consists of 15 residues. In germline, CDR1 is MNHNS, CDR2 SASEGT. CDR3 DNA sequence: TGTGCCAGCAGTGAAGGGCAGGGGAGGGTCGATGAGCAGTTCTTC. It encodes CASSEGQGRVDEQFF.

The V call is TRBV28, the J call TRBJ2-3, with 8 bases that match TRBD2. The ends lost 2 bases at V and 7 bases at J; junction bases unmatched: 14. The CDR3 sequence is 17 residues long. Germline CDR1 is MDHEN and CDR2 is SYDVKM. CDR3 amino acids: CASSLPIRTSQGNTQYF. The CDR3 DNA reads TGTGCCAGCAGTTTACCCATCCGGACTAGCCAAGGGAATACGCAGTATTTT.